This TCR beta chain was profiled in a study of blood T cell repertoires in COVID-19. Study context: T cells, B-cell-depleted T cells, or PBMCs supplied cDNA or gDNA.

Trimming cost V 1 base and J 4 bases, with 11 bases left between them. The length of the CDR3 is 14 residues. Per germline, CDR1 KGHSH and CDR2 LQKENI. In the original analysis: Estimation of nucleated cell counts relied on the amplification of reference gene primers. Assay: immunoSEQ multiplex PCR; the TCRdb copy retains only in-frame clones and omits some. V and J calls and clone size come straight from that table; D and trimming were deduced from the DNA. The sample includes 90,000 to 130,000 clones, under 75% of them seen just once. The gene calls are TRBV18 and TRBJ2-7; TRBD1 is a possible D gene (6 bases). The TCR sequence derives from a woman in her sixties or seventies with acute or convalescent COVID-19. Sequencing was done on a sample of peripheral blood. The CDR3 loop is CASSPLGQIYEQYF. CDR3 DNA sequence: TGTGCCAGCTCACCACTTGGACAGATATACGAGCAGTACTTC.